These 30 T cell receptor beta chains originate from one sample sequenced in a study of early T cells in non-severe SARS-CoV-2 infection. MiXCR, applied by TCRdb to the 5' RACE reads, yields one record per CDR3 protein. The table shows around 70,000 distinct CDR3 sequences, with more than 10% occurring only once. Material for sequencing was whole blood. These receptors originate from an adult who was a healthcare worker with PCR-confirmed SARS-CoV-2 infection or an uninfected control (not recorded which).

This clonotype was observed many times. The rearrangement links TRBV13 to TRBJ2-7; TRBD1 matches 8 bases. This CDR3 region has 15 residues. V lost 2 bases, J lost 4 bases, and 7 bases stayed unmatched. Per germline, CDR1 PRHDT and CDR2 FYEKMQ (reference sequence). CDR3 sequence (DNA): TGTGCCAGCAGCTTAAGGCGTCAGGGGGCTTACGAGCAGTACTTC. Protein: CASSLRRQGAYEQYF.

The J gene is TRBJ2-7, the V gene TRBV20-1, with a possible D match to TRBD2 (6 bases). The CDR3 runs 13 residues. Germline-derived CDR1 and CDR2 are DFQATT and SNEGSKA (reference sequence). The ends were cut back, 5 bases at V and 2 bases at J, with 13 bases in the middle. CDR3 sequence: CSAPHGGTYEQYF. DNA for the CDR3: TGCAGTGCTCCCCATGGGGGGACCTACGAGCAGTACTTC.

This clonotype came up many times. J is TRBJ1-5 and V is TRBV28, with D possibly being TRBD1 (5 bases). CDR1 and CDR2 from the germline V gene are MDHEN and SYDVKM. The CDR3 extends over 16 amino acids. Trimming shortened V by 6 bases and J by 2 bases, and 17 bases separated the two germline ends. In DNA form, the CDR3 reads TGTGCCAGCAGCCTATTTGGGGGATCCGGCAATCAGCCCCAGCATTTT. Encoded protein: CASSLFGGSGNQPQHF. The whole variable domain, filled in from reference TRBV28 and TRBJ1-5, reads DVKVTQSSRYLVKRTGEKVFLECVQDMDHENMFWYRQDPGLGLRLIYFSYDVKMKEKGDIPEGYSVSREKKERFSLILESASTNQTSMYLCASSLFGGSGNQPQHFGDGTRLSIL.

This clonotype has a count of ten or more. V is TRBV11-2 and J is TRBJ1-1, with a possible D match to TRBD1 (5 bases). The CDR3 is 13 residues long. V gave up 8 bases and J gave up 1 base, with 11 bases separating them. CDR1 is SGHAT, CDR2 FQNNGV, per germline. The CDR3: CASRPTANTEAFF. For the CDR3, the DNA is TGTGCCAGCCGCCCGACAGCGAACACTGAAGCTTTCTTT. Using reference TRBV11-2 and TRBJ1-1 for the parts outside the CDR3, the full variable domain is EAGVAQSPRYKIIEKRQSVAFWCNPISGHATLYWYQQILGQGPKLLIQFQNNGVVDDSQLPKDRFSAERLKGVDSTLKIQPAKLEDSAVYLCASRPTANTEAFFGQGTRLTVV.

This clonotype was counted many times. This chain joins TRBV7-2 and TRBJ2-2; D is uncertain. The CDR3 totals 15 residues. The ends were cut back, 2 bases at V and 6 bases at J, with 13 bases in the middle. Germline V gives CDR1 SGHTA, CDR2 FQGNSA. The CDR3 sequence is CASSLWSDSPGELFF. The DNA of the CDR3 is TGTGCCAGCAGCTTATGGAGCGATTCCCCCGGGGAGCTGTTTTTT.

The rearrangement joins TRBV7-8 to TRBJ2-1; 7 bases fit TRBD2. CDR1 and CDR2 (germline): SGHVS, FQNEAQ. Trimming removed 1 base from V and 6 bases from J; junction bases left unmatched: 9. CDR3 length equals 16 residues. Written as DNA, the CDR3 is TGTGCCAGCAGCTTAGGTCGGGGGAGGGCCAGCAATGAGCAGTTCTTC. This gives the protein CASSLGRGRASNEQFF.

This clonotype was counted at least ten times. This rearrangement joins TRBV5-1 to TRBJ2-3; 8 bases line up with TRBD2. Trimming at V came to 1 base and at J to 1 base, leaving 8 bases not matched to a gene. Germline CDR1 is SGHRS and CDR2 is YFSETQ. The CDR3 is 17 residues long. In DNA, the CDR3 is TGCGCCAGCAGCTTGTCACAGCGGGAGTGGGGCACAGATACGCAGTATTTT. Protein sequence: CASSLSQREWGTDTQYF.

This clonotype has more than one count but fewer than ten. The rearrangement links TRBV6-5 to TRBJ2-1, with 9 nucleotides matching TRBD2. V dropped 2 bases and J dropped 4; count of bases not matched to a gene: 6. This CDR3 contains 16 residues. CDR1 and CDR2 (germline): MNHEY, SVGAGI. Here the CDR3 reads CASSYSQREAYNEQFF. CDR3 nucleotide sequence: TGTGCCAGCAGTTACAGCCAGCGGGAGGCGTACAATGAGCAGTTCTTC.

For this clonotype: Being one base from a much bigger clone, this may be a read error. The chain recombines TRBV7-8 with TRBJ1-2, with D uncertain. Germline V gene lookup returns CDR1 SGHVS and CDR2 FQNEAQ. The V and J ends lost 7 bases and 7 bases respectively, with 13 bases between them. The CDR3 covers 12 residues. CDR3 protein: CASTRDSTGYTF. The DNA of the CDR3 is TGTGCCAGCACCCGAGATAGTACTGGCTACACCTTC.

This clonotype was seen a handful of times. The V call is TRBV5-1, the J call TRBJ2-1; 14 nucleotides align to TRBD2. The V segment lost 3 bases and the J segment 1 base; nucleotides outside the gene matches: 3. The CDR3 is made up of 17 amino acids. CDR1 is SGHRS and CDR2 is YFSETQ in the germline V gene. CDR3 residues: CASSSGLAGASYNEQFF. The CDR3 nucleotides are TGCGCCAGCAGCTCGGGACTAGCGGGAGCGTCCTACAATGAGCAGTTCTTC.

This clonotype was counted many times. The chain links TRBV12-3 or TRBV12-4 to TRBJ2-7; the match to TRBD1 covers 11 bases. This CDR3 spans 14 amino acids. The ends lost 5 bases at V and 1 base at J; junction bases unmatched: 1. The CDR3 sequence is CASSGQGASYEQYF. The CDR3 DNA reads as TGTGCCAGCAGTGGACAGGGGGCTTCCTACGAGCAGTACTTC.

This clonotype was counted between two and nine times. The chain combines TRBV18 with TRBJ2-7, with D maybe TRBD1 (6 bases). Germline-derived CDR1 and CDR2 are KGHSH and LQKENI. This CDR3 contains 14 residues. The germline V and J ends were trimmed by 0 bases and 4 bases, with 10 bases remaining between them. CDR3 amino acids: CASSPPADRYEQYF. The CDR3 DNA sequence: TGTGCCAGCTCACCACCCGCGGACAGATACGAGCAGTACTTC.

This clonotype was seen repeatedly, ten times or more. The CDR3 loop reads CASSPPAGAYNEQFF. In DNA form, the CDR3 reads TGTGCCAGCTCACCACCGGCGGGGGCCTACAATGAGCAGTTCTTC. The chain is built from TRBV18 and TRBJ2-1; the match to TRBD2 covers 7 bases. This CDR3 contains 15 residues. Germline CDR1 and CDR2: KGHSH and LQKENI. The V gene end was trimmed by 0 bases and the J gene end by 2 bases; junction bases not matched to a gene: 1.

The chain carries TRBV28 and TRBJ2-3; D unclear. Germline V gene data show CDR1 as MDHEN and CDR2 as SYDVKM. V gave up 8 bases and J gave up 0 bases, with 24 bases separating them. The CDR3 spans 18 residues. The CDR3 loop reads CASLTGPTADPSTDTQYF. The CDR3 nucleotides are TGTGCCAGCCTGACGGGCCCCACAGCAGACCCTAGCACAGATACGCAGTATTTT.

The chain uses TRBV28 and TRBJ2-5, with 9 bases fitting TRBD1. CDR3 size: 15 residues. The germline V gene encodes CDR1 MDHEN and CDR2 SYDVKM. V was pared by 3 bases and J by 2 bases, with 4 bases of the junction left unmatched. Written as DNA, the CDR3 is TGTGCCAGCAGTTTCAACAGGGGGCTGCAAGAGACCCAGTACTTC. This codes for CASSFNRGLQETQYF.

This clonotype was picked up many times. The chain carries TRBV6-4 and TRBJ2-1; D possibly corresponds to TRBD2 (5 bases). V was pared by 5 bases and J by 0 bases, with 5 bases between. Looked up from germline, CDR1 is MRHNA and CDR2 is SNTAGT. The CDR3 has 13 amino acids. This CDR3 reads CASSSGSYNEQFF. The CDR3 region has the DNA TGTGCCAGCAGTAGCGGCTCCTACAATGAGCAGTTCTTC.

At least ten counts were recorded for this clonotype. This rearrangement joins TRBV9 to TRBJ2-1; 9 nucleotides match TRBD2. V was clipped by 4 bases and J by 4 bases; unmatched bases: 6. The germline V gene has CDR1 SGDLS and CDR2 YYNGEE. This CDR3 has 15 amino acids. CDR3 sequence reads: CASSPRTSAYNEQFF. In nucleotides, the CDR3 is TGTGCCAGCAGCCCCAGGACTAGCGCTTACAATGAGCAGTTCTTC.

This clonotype was counted only a few times. V and J are TRBV5-1 and TRBJ2-1; D is ambiguous. V was trimmed by 10 bases and J by 5 bases, leaving 7 bases between them. This CDR3 spans 10 amino acids. The germline CDR1 and CDR2 sequences are SGHRS and YFSETQ. The chain's CDR3 is CARINNEQFF. DNA of the CDR3: TGCGCCCGCATTAACAATGAGCAGTTCTTC.

This clonotype appeared many times. V and J are TRBV28 and TRBJ2-7; 8 bases are shared with TRBD2. CDR3 size: 15 residues. Germline trimming cut 8 bases from V and 6 bases from J; bases unmatched to any gene: 15. Germline CDR1 is MDHEN and CDR2 is SYDVKM. The CDR3 bases are TGTGCCAGCTCCCGAGCGGGGGAGTCCCTACGCGAGCAGTACTTC. Its translation: CASSRAGESLREQYF.

Notes on this clonotype: Likely a read error: the CDR3 ends without its conserved phenylalanine or tryptophan. The V and J genes are TRBV18 and TRBJ1-1; D gene uncertain. The germline CDR1 and CDR2 sequences are KGHSH and LQKENI. The CDR3 runs 15 residues. With 2 bases removed from V and 3 bases from J, the gap between germline ends came to 13 bases. Written as DNA, the CDR3 is TGTGCCAGCTCACCATCGATGTCTCGGGACACTGAAGCTTTCTCT. Its protein is CASSPSMSRDTEAFS.

This clonotype was found many times. This sequence joins TRBV18 and TRBJ1-6; D is ambiguous. V was shortened by 3 bases and J by 7 bases, with 7 bases between the two germline ends. CDR3 length equals 13 residues. CDR1 KGHSH and CDR2 LQKENI come from the germline V gene. The CDR3 here is CASSPADNSPLHF. The CDR3 DNA is TGTGCCAGCTCACCGGCAGACAATTCACCCCTCCACTTT.

This clonotype has at least ten counts. The chain recombines TRBV7-2 with TRBJ2-1; D gene uncertain. V dropped 1 base and J dropped 8 bases, with 9 bases sitting between them. Germline lookup yields CDR1 SGHTA and CDR2 FQGNSA. This CDR3 is 13 amino acids long. Written as DNA, the CDR3 is TGTGCCAGCAGCTTAGTGTATGGCGATGAGCAGTTCTTC. Its protein product is CASSLVYGDEQFF. Full variable domain (outside the CDR3, taken from reference TRBV7-2 and TRBJ2-1): GAGVSQSPSNKVTEKGKDVELRCDPISGHTALYWYRQSLGQGLEFLIYFQGNSAPDKSGLPSDRFSAERTGGSVSTLTIQRTQQEDSAVYLCASSLVYGDEQFFGPGTRLTVL.

This clonotype was seen only a few times. The V call is TRBV2, the J call TRBJ1-1, with 9 bases identical to TRBD1. This CDR3 has 15 residues. With V trimmed by 6 bases and J by 4 bases, 9 bases remained unmatched. Germline CDR1 SNHLY, CDR2 FYNNEI. Written as DNA, the CDR3 is TGTGCCAGCAGACAGACAGGGGGGGAGACCACTGAAGCTTTCTTT. Translated, it gives CASRQTGGETTEAFF. Full variable domain (rest looked up from reference TRBV2 and TRBJ1-1): EPEVTQTPSHQVTQMGQEVILRCVPISNHLYFYWYRQILGQKVEFLVSFYNNEISEKSEIFDDQFSVERPDGSNFTLKIRSTKLEDSAMYFCASRQTGGETTEAFFGQGTRLTVV.

This clonotype was seen repeatedly, ten times or more. The chain couples TRBV10-3 to TRBJ2-1, with 10 bases that match TRBD2. V dropped 8 bases and J dropped 8; count of bases not matched to a gene: 15. CDR1 is ENHRY and CDR2 is SYGVKD in the germline V gene. The CDR3 loop spans 16 amino acids. The CDR3 spells CAIGTQQAGGPDEQFF. The CDR3 DNA sequence: TGTGCCATCGGTACACAGCAAGCGGGAGGGCCTGATGAGCAGTTCTTC.

This clonotype was detected a few times. This sequence joins TRBV9 and TRBJ2-7; 9 nucleotides line up with TRBD2. The germline gives CDR1 SGDLS, CDR2 YYNGEE. This CDR3 is built from 16 residues. The V gene end was trimmed by 3 bases and the J gene end by 5 bases; junction bases not matched to a gene: 12. CDR3 protein: CASSASGWTSAHEQYF. CDR3 DNA: TGTGCCAGCAGCGCCTCAGGATGGACTAGCGCCCACGAGCAGTACTTC.

Judged by abundance, this clonotype is medium-sized. This chain connects TRBV12-3 or TRBV12-4 to TRBJ2-3; 7 bases are shared with TRBD1. The CDR3 is 13 amino acids. J gave up 8 bases and V 4 bases, and 6 bases lay outside the gene matches. CDR3 residues: CASSSQTGSTQYF. CDR3 coding DNA: TGTGCCAGCAGTTCCCAGACAGGGTCTACGCAGTATTTT.

This clonotype was found many times. V usage is TRBV29-1 and J usage is TRBJ1-1; D is ambiguous. CDR1 and CDR2 (germline): SQVTM, ANQGSEA. CDR3 length equals 12 residues. The V end was cut by 8 bases, the J end by 1 base, with 11 bases between. CDR3 region: CSIRRANTEAFF. CDR3 in DNA: TGCAGCATACGACGAGCGAACACTGAAGCTTTCTTT.

Many counts were recorded for this clonotype. The chain employs TRBV28 and TRBJ2-7, with D unresolved. Looked up from germline, CDR1 is MDHEN and CDR2 is SYDVKM. This CDR3 region has 13 residues. V gave up 10 bases and J gave up 2 bases, with 15 bases separating them. The CDR3 protein is CATGKGSPYEQYF. As DNA, the CDR3 is TGTGCCACTGGGAAGGGAAGTCCCTACGAGCAGTACTTC.

This clonotype has just a few counts. The chain links TRBV7-8 to TRBJ2-1; 7 bases fit TRBD2. Trimming removed 9 bases from V and 3 bases from J; junction bases left unmatched: 11. Germline V gene data show CDR1 as SGHVS and CDR2 as FQNEAQ. The CDR3 spans 15 residues. CDR3 in DNA: TGTGCCAGTGCCCCGGGGGGAAGAGGCTACAATGAGCAGTTCTTC. Protein sequence: CASAPGGRGYNEQFF.

This clonotype occurred a few times. The V gene is TRBV6-6, the J gene TRBJ2-7; 7 nucleotides align to TRBD2. V gave up 0 bases and J gave up 0 bases; unmatched junction bases: 2. From germline, CDR1 is MNHNY and CDR2 SVGAGI (reference sequence). The CDR3 length is 15 residues. This chain's CDR3 is CASSYSGGSSYEQYF. For the CDR3, the DNA is TGTGCCAGCAGTTACTCAGGCGGGAGCTCCTACGAGCAGTACTTC.